This T cell receptor beta chain is from a study of cytomegalovirus exposure and HLA in healthy donors. General observations from the study: As a later analysis showed, a missense DCLRE1C variant was linked to trimming of TCR beta V- and J-genes.

This clone was picked up one time. Its specificity is unknown. It was with 60 Vbeta and 13 Jbeta primers that the PCR ran. The table came from immunoSEQ multiplex PCR; TCRdb's copy has only in-frame clones and leaves some out. Of some 150,000 clones in the sample, about 72% are singletons; the top ten hold 1.1% to 1.5%. This receptor was obtained from a male donor in good health and CMV-seronegative. Specimen: PBMCs.

CDR3 residues: CAAGTASGNTIYF. Here the CDR3 DNA reads TGTGCCGCCGGGACAGCCTCTGGAAACACCATATATTTT. This chain links TRBV27 with TRBJ1-3; 7 bases align to TRBD1. From germline, CDR1 is MNHEY and CDR2 SMNVEV (reference sequence). V was pared by 11 bases and J by 0 bases, with 4 bases of the junction left unmatched. This CDR3 is 13 amino acids long.